This is a list of T cell receptor beta chains from one sample in a study of CD8+CD57+ T cells in acquired aplastic anemia. TCRdb itself ran the reads through MiXCR, one entry per CDR3 protein. The table has tens of thousands of distinct CDR3 sequences, roughly three quarters seen once. Sequencing used sorted CD4+, CD8+, or CD8+CD57+ T cells (not recorded which) from PBMCs. The receptors come from a human donor with aplastic anemia. Both conserved end residues are part of each CDR3. Each record gives: V gene, J gene, clone size, D gene, CDR3 protein, CDR3 DNA. The D gene is left open where the match is weak. Clone size appears in some rows only: once, few, many, or a class for an expanded clone.

TRBV11-3	TRBJ2-7	few	NA	CASSVELGSYEQYF	TGTGCCAGCAGCGTAGAGTTGGGCAGTTACGAGCAGTACTTC
TRBV2	TRBJ1-4	NA	NA	CASIKEQGAKLFF	TGTGCCAGCATCAAGGAACAGGGTGCGAAACTGTTTTTT
TRBV7-3	TRBJ2-5	NA	TRBD2	CASSPAGGETQYF	TGTGCCAGCAGCCCAGCGGGAGGGGAGACCCAGTACTTC
TRBV10-3	TRBJ1-1	NA	TRBD1	CAISPSQGARLREAFF	TGTGCCATCAGCCCTTCACAGGGGGCGAGGTTAAGGGAAGCTTTCTTT
TRBV10-1	TRBJ2-7	NA	TRBD2	CASSEYDAGVAVEQYF	TGCGCCAGCAGTGAGTACGATGCGGGAGTTGCGGTCGAGCAGTACTTC
TRBV24-1	TRBJ2-6	NA	NA	CATSRTAGANVLTF	TGTGCCACCAGTCGAACGGCTGGGGCCAACGTCCTGACTTTC
TRBV10-3	TRBJ2-1	once	TRBD2	CAIGLAGQSSYNEQFF	TGTGCCATCGGACTAGCGGGCCAGAGCTCCTACAATGAGCAGTTCTTC
TRBV24-1	TRBJ1-1	NA	NA	CATSASKEAGVAFF	TGTGCCACCAGTGCCTCGAAGGAGGCCGGAGTGGCTTTCTTT
TRBV9	TRBJ2-7	NA	TRBD1	CASSVGTGFEQYF	TGTGCCAGCAGCGTAGGGACAGGGTTTGAGCAGTACTTC
TRBV29-1	TRBJ1-2	NA	NA	CSGSGTAESNGYTF	TGCAGCGGGTCCGGGACGGCGGAAAGCAATGGCTACACCTTC
TRBV10-1	TRBJ2-2	few	NA	CASRMNTGELFF	TGCGCCAGCAGGATGAACACCGGGGAGCTGTTTTTT
TRBV10-3	TRBJ1-2	NA	NA	CAISEPTSRQSYGYTF	TGTGCCATCAGTGAGCCAACCTCAAGACAGTCCTATGGCTACACCTTC
TRBV10-2	TRBJ1-6	NA	NA	CASSDTRQDLHF	TGCGCCAGCAGTGATACAAGACAGGACCTCCACTTT
TRBV19	TRBJ2-2	once	NA	CASSAGGLKNTGELFF	TGTGCCAGTAGTGCAGGCGGGCTTAAGAACACCGGGGAGCTGTTTTTT
TRBV9	TRBJ2-7	NA	TRBD1	CASSVEGQPNYEQYF	TGTGCCAGCAGCGTAGAGGGACAGCCCAATTACGAGCAGTACTTC
TRBV29-1	TRBJ1-2	NA	TRBD1	CSVEGTGDPKHYGYTF	TGCAGCGTTGAAGGAACAGGGGACCCAAAGCATTATGGCTACACCTTC
TRBV24-1	TRBJ2-3	NA	TRBD2	CATSEISGRAPDTQYF	TGTGCCACCAGTGAGATAAGCGGGAGGGCACCCGATACGCAGTATTTT
TRBV7-2	TRBJ2-5	NA	NA	CASSLQVSGPQETQYF	TGTGCCAGCAGCTTGCAGGTTAGCGGTCCTCAAGAGACCCAGTACTTC
TRBV19	TRBJ2-5	NA	NA	CATQGRETQYF	TGTGCCACTCAGGGCAGAGAGACCCAGTACTTC
TRBV24-1	TRBJ2-5	NA	NA	CATSDLDSRWYF	TGTGCCACCAGTGATTTGGACAGCAGATGGTACTTC
TRBV7-9	TRBJ2-1	NA	TRBD2	CASSAGTSNEQFF	TGTGCCAGCAGCGCCGGGACTAGCAATGAGCAGTTCTTC
TRBV9	TRBJ1-3	NA	TRBD1	CASSVGQFSGNTIYF	TGTGCCAGCAGCGTGGGACAGTTCTCTGGAAACACCATATATTTT
TRBV29-1	TRBJ1-1	NA	NA	CAGTVGGTEAFF	TGCGCGGGGACTGTCGGGGGCACTGAAGCTTTCTTT
TRBV10-1	TRBJ1-1	NA	NA	CASRGTGNTEAFF	TGCGCCAGCAGAGGAACAGGGAACACTGAAGCTTTCTTT
TRBV7-9	TRBJ2-1	NA	NA	CASSLMAYNEQFF	TGTGCCAGCAGCTTAATGGCCTACAATGAGCAGTTCTTC
TRBV7-4	TRBJ2-7	NA	NA	CASSLVGRGIDEQYF	TGTGCCAGCAGCTTAGTAGGACGGGGAATCGATGAGCAGTACTTC
TRBV15	TRBJ2-1	few	TRBD1	CATSRGGQGNNEQFF	TGTGCCACCAGCAGGGGGGGACAGGGCAACAATGAGCAGTTCTTC
TRBV11-1	TRBJ2-1	NA	NA	CASSLGPSGWDEQFF	TGTGCCAGCAGCTTAGGGCCTTCAGGGTGGGATGAGCAGTTCTTC
TRBV19	TRBJ1-2	many	NA	CASNPNVQSLGGYTF	TGTGCCAGTAACCCAAATGTCCAGTCCCTCGGGGGCTACACCTTC
TRBV7-3	TRBJ1-1	NA	TRBD1	CASSRQGIAEAFF	TGTGCCAGCAGCAGACAGGGGATCGCTGAAGCTTTCTTT
TRBV27	TRBJ2-2	NA	TRBD2	CASWTSGGLNTGELFF	TGTGCCAGTTGGACTAGCGGGGGCCTGAACACCGGGGAGCTGTTTTTT
TRBV4-1	TRBJ1-1	many	NA	CASIENAGGNTEAFF	TGCGCCAGCATCGAAAATGCGGGGGGGAACACTGAAGCTTTCTTT
TRBV24-1	TRBJ2-2	NA	TRBD2	CATSASGGPSVELFF	TGTGCCACCAGTGCCTCGGGAGGGCCCTCGGTGGAGCTGTTTTTT
TRBV24-1	TRBJ2-1	NA	NA	CASHRQGGNEQFF	TGTGCCAGCCACCGACAGGGAGGAAATGAGCAGTTCTTC
TRBV25-1	TRBJ1-1	NA	NA	CASSEQGGAITEAFF	TGTGCCAGCAGTGAGCAGGGTGGAGCGATAACTGAAGCTTTCTTT
TRBV28	TRBJ2-5	few	NA	CASSPTRREKETQYF	TGTGCCAGCAGTCCCACCAGGCGGGAAAAAGAGACCCAGTACTTC
TRBV7-6	TRBJ2-5	NA	NA	CASSVDRQETQYF	TGTGCCAGCAGCGTCGACCGTCAAGAGACCCAGTACTTC
TRBV19	TRBJ2-7	NA	TRBD1	CASSTQTGTYEQYF	TGTGCCAGTAGTACTCAGACAGGGACCTACGAGCAGTACTTC
TRBV2	TRBJ2-6	once	NA	CASSELVHPGANVLTF	TGTGCCAGCAGTGAATTAGTACACCCTGGGGCCAACGTCCTGACTTTC
TRBV27	TRBJ1-1	NA	TRBD1	CASSLNSDRGLPVFF	TGTGCCAGCAGTTTAAATTCCGACAGGGGTCTCCCTGTTTTCTTT
TRBV25-1	TRBJ2-7	NA	TRBD2	CASSEGGWSSYEQYF	TGTGCCAGCAGTGAGGGAGGGTGGTCGTCCTACGAGCAGTACTTC
TRBV20-1	TRBJ2-3	NA	NA	CSAQTVGDTQYF	TGCAGTGCACAAACAGTGGGAGATACGCAGTATTTT
TRBV20-1	TRBJ2-7	NA	TRBD1	CSARAPLTGYEQYF	TGCAGTGCTAGAGCCCCATTGACAGGGTATGAGCAGTACTTC
TRBV5-5	TRBJ2-7	NA	TRBD1	CASSYGTGSYEQYF	TGTGCCAGCAGCTACGGGACAGGGAGTTACGAGCAGTACTTC